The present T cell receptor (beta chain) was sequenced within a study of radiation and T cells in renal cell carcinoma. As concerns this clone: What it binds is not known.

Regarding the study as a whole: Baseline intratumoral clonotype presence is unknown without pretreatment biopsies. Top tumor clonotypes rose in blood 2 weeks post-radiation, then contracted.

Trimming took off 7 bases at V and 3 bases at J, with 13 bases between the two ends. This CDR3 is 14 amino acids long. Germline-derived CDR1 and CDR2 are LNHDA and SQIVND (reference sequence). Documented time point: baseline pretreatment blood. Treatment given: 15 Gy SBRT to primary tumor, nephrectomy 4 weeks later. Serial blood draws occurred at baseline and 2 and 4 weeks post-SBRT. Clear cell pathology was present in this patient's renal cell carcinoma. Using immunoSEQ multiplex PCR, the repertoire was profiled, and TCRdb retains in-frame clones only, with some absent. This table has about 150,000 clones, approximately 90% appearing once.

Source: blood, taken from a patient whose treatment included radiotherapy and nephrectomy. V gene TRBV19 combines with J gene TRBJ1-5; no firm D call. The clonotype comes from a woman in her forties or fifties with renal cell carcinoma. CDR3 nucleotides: TGTGCCAGTAAGGGAATGCGGAACAATCAGCCCCAGCATTTT. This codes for CASKGMRNNQPQHF.